This T cell receptor beta chain was found in a study of blood T cell repertoires in COVID-19. Study at large: Sites in the United States, Italy and Spain provided acute and convalescent COVID-19 samples. Sources were T cells, B-cell-depleted T cells, or PBMCs; the material itself was cDNA or gDNA.

The length of the CDR3 is 13 residues. Trimming removed 2 bases at V and 2 bases at J, with 7 bases between. The germline gives CDR1 SGHTA, CDR2 FQGNSA. Per the original methods: Quantification of nucleated cells was approximated via reference gene primer amplification. Generated by immunoSEQ multiplex PCR, the TCRdb table keeps only in-frame clones and is missing some. The V and J calls and the clone size are those of that table, but D and trimming were determined from the DNA. In the table there are about 140,000 clones, around three quarters of which are singletons. This chain links TRBV7-2 with TRBJ2-7; no firm D call. The sequence was collected from a man aged 55 to 70 with acute or convalescent COVID-19. The material sequenced was peripheral blood. CDR3 sequence reads: CASSLNGAYEQYF. In nucleotides, the CDR3 is TGTGCCAGCAGCTTAAACGGAGCCTACGAGCAGTACTTC.